Below are 17 T cell receptor gamma chains sequenced from a single sample in a study of gamma-delta chains in newborns, infants, children. TCRdb called clones anew from the reads with CATT. This table holds some 150 gamma-chain clones, roughly two thirds found once. The sample taken for sequencing was blood. The source of these receptors is a child who was a newborn, infant or young child, either healthy, febrile or measles-vaccinated (not recorded which).

Comments on this clone: A much larger clonotype is one base distant, so this may be a read error. This CDR3 is also generated by other DNA sequences in the sample. The chain links TRGV9 to TRGJP. The J gene is not listed in TCRdb, so it was assigned here from a DNA match to germline. CDR1 and CDR2 (germline): GITISATS, ISYDGTV (reference sequence). The CDR3 has 16 amino acids. The CDR3 loop is CALWEVRELGKKIKVF. CDR3 bases: TGTGCCTTGTGGGAGGTGCGAGAGTTGGGTAAAAAAATCAAGGTATTT.

In regard to this clone: One base away lies a much larger clone, so this may be a sequencing read error. The V gene is TRGV9, the J gene TRGJP. No J gene is reported in TCRdb; it was inferred here by comparing the DNA with germline. V shed 3 bases, J shed 12 bases, and the junction held 14 bases outside the gene matches. CDR3 length: 17 amino acids. In germline, CDR1 is GITISATS, CDR2 ISYDGTV (reference sequence). CDR3 sequence (DNA): TGTGCCTTGTGGGAGTTACCGAAGAGTGGGGGCAAAAAAATCAAGGTATTT. Its protein is CALWELPKSGGKKIKVF.

On this clone: The junction departs from germline at one end; a sequencing error may be responsible. The chain carries TRGV9 and TRGJP. The J gene was missing in TCRdb and was found by matching the end of the DNA to germline. CDR1 and CDR2 (germline): GITISATS, ISYDGTV (reference sequence). The CDR3 is 15 residues long. CDR3 region: CAVWEVVLGKKIKVF. The DNA for the CDR3 is TGTGCCGTGTGGGAGGTGGTTTTGGGCAAAAAAATCAAGGTATTT.

As regards this clone: Its ends do not fully match the called genes, so a read error is possible. The chain links TRGV2 to TRGJ1 or TRGJ2. TCRdb records no J gene; here it was assigned by comparing the DNA to germline. This CDR3 comprises 14 residues. Germline V CDR1 and CDR2: EGSNGY, YDSYNSKV. CDR3 loop: CAAWDGYSYYKKLF. DNA for the CDR3: TGTGCCGCCTGGGACGGATATTCTTATTATAAGAAACTCTTT.

To note about this clone: A much larger clone sits a single nucleotide away, making a read error possible. The V gene is given as TRGV9, and no J gene call is available. Germline CDR1 GITISATS, CDR2 ISYDGTV (reference sequence). The CDR3 consists of 17 residues. The CDR3 reads CALWEVHRELGKKMKVF. CDR3 DNA: TGTGCCTTGTGGGAGGTGCATAGGGAGTTGGGCAAAAAAATGAAGGTATTT.

Concerning this clone: A much larger clone differs by one base, so this may be a read error. The V call is TRGV9, the J call TRGJP. The J gene comes from matching the DNA to germline here; TCRdb lacks it. With 3 bases clipped from V and 5 bases from J, the junction kept 4 bases outside the gene matches. This CDR3 region has 16 residues. Germline-derived CDR1 and CDR2 are GITISATS and ISYDGTV (reference sequence). In nucleotides, the CDR3 is TGTGCCTTGTGGGAGCTGAAAGAGTTGGGCAAAAAAATCAAGGTATTT. Amino acids: CALWELKELGKKIKVF.

As regards this clone: A much larger clone differs by one base, so this may be a read error. The rearrangement joins TRGV3 to TRGJP. The J gene was not available in TCRdb and was assigned here by matching the DNA to germline segments. The length of the CDR3 is 16 residues. CDR1 VTNTFY and CDR2 YDVSTARD come from the germline V gene (reference sequence). The CDR3 region has the DNA TGTGCCGCCTGGGACAACCAAGAGTTGGGCAAAAAAATCAAGGTATTT. Translating gives CAAWDNQELGKKIKVF.

The chain links TRGV9 to TRGJ1 or TRGJ2. The J gene, absent from TCRdb, was called here by matching the DNA to germline. This CDR3 is built from 9 residues. Trimming at V came to 9 bases and at J to 5 bases, leaving 1 base not matched to a gene. Germline assignment: CDR1 GITISATS and CDR2 ISYDGTV (reference sequence). CDR3 sequence (DNA): TGTGCCTTGGATTATAAGAAACTCTTT. Translated: CALDYKKLF.

The CDR3: CATWDRPIHTTGWFKIF. Here the CDR3 DNA reads TGTGCCACCTGGGACAGGCCCATTCATACCACTGGTTGGTTCAAGATATTT. The gene calls are TRGV3 and TRGJP1. Since TCRdb gives no J gene, matching the DNA to germline was used here to assign it. The CDR3 covers 17 residues. With V trimmed by 0 bases and J by 0 bases, 7 bases remained unmatched. CDR1 and CDR2 from the germline V gene are VTNTFY and YDVSTARD (reference sequence).

A remark on this clone: A far larger clone lies a single base away; this is likely a read error. This rearrangement joins TRGV9 to TRGJP1. The J gene, absent from TCRdb, was called here by matching the DNA to germline. Germline V gives CDR1 GITISATS, CDR2 ISYDGTV (reference sequence). This CDR3 contains 15 residues. CDR3 sequence (DNA): TGTGCCATGTGGATAGACCGGGCCACTGGTTGGTTCAAGATATTT. Amino acid sequence: CAMWIDRATGWFKIF.

This clone is labeled hyperexpanded. The chain uses TRGV9 and TRGJP1. CDR1 is GITISATS and CDR2 is ISYDGTV in the germline V gene (reference sequence). J was trimmed by 3 bases and V by 6 bases; bases with no gene match: 10. The CDR3 length is 15 residues. The CDR3 is CALWIDRATGWFKIF. The CDR3 nucleotides are TGTGCCTTGTGGATAGACCGGGCCACTGGTTGGTTCAAGATATTT.

J is TRGJ1 or TRGJ2 and V is TRGV9. TCRdb offers no J gene call, so here the DNA was matched to germline to obtain one. The J segment lost 2 bases and the V segment lost 3 bases, leaving 7 bases of the junction unmatched. CDR3 length equals 14 residues. The germline CDR1 and CDR2 sequences are GITISATS and ISYDGTV (reference sequence). This CDR3 reads CALWERIDYYKKLF. CDR3 DNA: TGTGCCTTGTGGGAGAGGATTGATTATTATAAGAAACTCTTT.

This clone was seen once. A read error is possible here, since a much larger clone lies one base away. This chain links TRGV3 with TRGJP. TCRdb leaves out the J gene; it was filled in here by matching the DNA to germline. Germline CDR1 and CDR2: VTNTFY and YDVSTARD (reference sequence). This CDR3 contains 16 residues. The CDR3: CATWDNQELGKRIKVF. The CDR3, as DNA: TGTGCCACCTGGGACAACCAAGAGTTGGGCAAAAGAATCAAGGTATTT.

Comment on this clone: Possible read error: a much larger clone is one base away. V and J are TRGV9 and TRGJP. The J gene was not available in TCRdb and was assigned here by matching the DNA to germline segments. The CDR3 length is 16 residues. In germline, CDR1 is GITISATS, CDR2 ISYDGTV (reference sequence). This chain's CDR3 is CALWEVLELGKKTKVF. The CDR3 DNA reads as TGTGCCTTGTGGGAGGTGCTCGAGTTGGGCAAAAAAACCAAGGTATTT.

The chain couples TRGV9 to TRGJP. TCRdb offers no J gene call, so here the DNA was matched to germline to obtain one. CDR1 is GITISATS, CDR2 ISYDGTV, per germline (reference sequence). The V and J ends lost 3 bases and 9 bases, in that order; junction bases with no gene match: 8. The length of the CDR3 is 16 residues. The CDR3 loop is CALWEQQGLGKKIKVF. The CDR3 DNA reads TGTGCCTTGTGGGAGCAGCAGGGGTTGGGCAAAAAAATCAAGGTATTT.

Of note for this clone: This may arise from a read error, as a much more abundant clone is one base away. CDR3 sequence (DNA): TGTGCCTTGTGGGAGGCGAGAGAGTTGGGCAAAAAAATCAAGGTATTT. Translating it yields CALWEARELGKKIKVF. The genes are TRGV9 and TRGJP. No J gene was available from TCRdb, and it was assigned here by a germline match of the DNA. CDR3 length: 16 amino acids. Germline CDR1 is GITISATS and CDR2 is ISYDGTV (reference sequence). Germline trimming cut 2 bases from V and 6 bases from J; bases unmatched to any gene: 4.

A note on this clone: This sequence may be a read error, since a much larger clone differs from it by one base. CDR3 region: CALWETEELGKKIKVF. CDR3 in DNA: TGTGCCTTGTGGGAGACGGAAGAGTTGGGCAAAAAAATCAAGGTATTT. The gene calls are TRGV9 and TRGJP. As TCRdb names no J gene, one was assigned here on the basis of a DNA match to germline. This CDR3 region has 16 residues. Per germline, CDR1 GITISATS and CDR2 ISYDGTV (reference sequence). Trimming removed 3 bases from V and 5 bases from J; junction bases left unmatched: 4.